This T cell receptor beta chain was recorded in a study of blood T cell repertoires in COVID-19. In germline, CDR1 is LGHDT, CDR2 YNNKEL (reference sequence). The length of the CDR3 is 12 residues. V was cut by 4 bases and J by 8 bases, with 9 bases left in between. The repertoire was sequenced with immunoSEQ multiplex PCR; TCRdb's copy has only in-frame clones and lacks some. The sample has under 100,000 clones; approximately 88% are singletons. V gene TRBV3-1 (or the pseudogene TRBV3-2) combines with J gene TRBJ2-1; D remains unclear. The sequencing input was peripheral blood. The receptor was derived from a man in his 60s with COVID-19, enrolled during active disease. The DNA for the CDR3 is TGTGCCAGCAGCCCTAGAGAAGATGAGCAGTTCTTC. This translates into CASSPREDEQFF.